This T cell receptor beta chain was recovered during a study of shared clonotypes between healthy human individuals. Study information: Each donor's CD8 memory used one plate, CD8 naive two, each CD4 subset three.

Trimming removed 0 bases from V and 5 bases from J; junction bases left unmatched: 11. The germline gives CDR1 SGHTA, CDR2 FQGNSA. The CDR3 has 18 amino acids. Per sorted-subset replicate PCR, input was approximately 0.2 ug DNA, representing roughly 30,000 T cell genomes. Method: immunoSEQ multiplex PCR; TCRdb's copy keeps in-frame clones and lacks some. This table has approximately 1.1 million clones, more than 75% appearing once. The rearrangement joins TRBV7-2 to TRBJ2-1; TRBD1 matches at 9 bases. Sequencing was performed on memory CD4+ T cells from PBMCs. Subset noted: CD45RA-negative fraction. The TCR sequence derives from a man in his late teens or twenties in good health. Some clones in this sample may be carry-over from other donors' samples. Here the CDR3 reads CASSLAGISGTGNNEQFF. The CDR3 DNA reads as TGTGCCAGCAGCTTAGCGGGGATCTCCGGGACAGGGAACAATGAGCAGTTCTTC.